This entry is about one T cell receptor (beta chain). The assay was immunoSEQ multiplex PCR, and TCRdb's table has in-frame clones only and misses some. In the table there are about 40,000 clones, over 85% of which are singletons. The sample comes from a study of T cell changes during pregnancy in multiple sclerosis. Deletions cut 0 bases from V and 6 bases from J, with 13 bases between. Germline assignment: CDR1 SGDLS and CDR2 YYNGEE. The CDR3 spans 14 residues. The gene calls are TRBV9 and TRBJ2-7; possible D gene TRBD1, 5 bases. This receptor was taken from a female donor with multiple sclerosis, enrolled in a pregnancy study. The sample was peripheral blood, taken before pregnancy. The CDR3 coding sequence is TGTGCCAGCAGCGTAGCTCGCCAGGGTCGCGAGCAGTACTTC. Protein sequence: CASSVARQGREQYF.